Presented here are 22 T cell receptor beta chains from one specimen sequenced in a study of CD8 T cells in ankylosing spondylitis. MiXCR was run by TCRdb on the 5' RACE reads, yielding one entry per CDR3 protein. The table includes 350,000 or so distinct CDR3 sequences, approximately 14% detected once. Source material: blood, either unsorted or a sorted T cell fraction (not recorded which). These receptor sequences come from a male donor with ankylosing spondylitis or in good health (not recorded which).

J is TRBJ1-3 and V is TRBV30; D uncertain. This CDR3 has 14 amino acids. Deletions cut 0 bases from V and 4 bases from J, with 10 bases between. Germline V gene data show CDR1 as GTSNPN and CDR2 as SVGIG (reference sequence). The CDR3 nucleotides are TGTGCCTGGAGTGTTCCTCCCAACGGAAACACCATATATTTT. Amino acids: CAWSVPPNGNTIYF.

This clonotype occurred many times. The chain joins TRBV29-1 to TRBJ2-3; D is undetermined. CDR3 size: 12 residues. In germline, CDR1 is SQVTM, CDR2 ANQGSEA. With 4 bases removed from V and 4 bases from J, the gap between germline ends came to 9 bases. The CDR3 bases are TGCAGCGTTGGGCTAGTAGCAGATACGCAGTATTTT. Translated: CSVGLVADTQYF.

This clonotype was seen more than once but under ten times. The chain uses TRBV20-1 and TRBJ2-2, with 9 nucleotides matching TRBD1. CDR1 DFQATT and CDR2 SNEGSKA come from the germline V gene (reference sequence). The V gene end was trimmed by 1 base and the J gene end by 1 base; junction bases not matched to a gene: 7. This CDR3 spans 17 amino acids. The CDR3 nucleotides read TGCAGTGCTAGAGGGGGATGGGGACAGGGGAACACCGGGGAGCTGTTTTTT. Translated, it gives CSARGGWGQGNTGELFF.

This clonotype was counted between two and nine times. The chain links TRBV6-1 to TRBJ1-1; possibly TRBD1 for D (6 bases). The CDR3 length is 14 residues. The ends were cut back, 7 bases at V and 6 bases at J, with 18 bases in the middle. Germline loops: CDR1 MNHNS, CDR2 SASEGT. The CDR3 region is CASTSLQGRAEAFF. The CDR3 DNA is TGTGCCAGCACCTCCTTACAGGGTAGAGCTGAAGCTTTCTTT.

This clonotype was recorded many times. The chain uses TRBV10-3 and TRBJ1-3; D unresolved. Trimming removed 8 bases from V and 0 bases from J, with 14 bases in between. The germline V gene has CDR1 ENHRY and CDR2 SYGVKD. This CDR3 region has 15 residues. This CDR3 is CAIGRGDLSGNTIYF. CDR3 DNA: TGTGCCATCGGCCGAGGAGATCTCTCTGGAAACACCATATATTTT.

This clonotype was seen a few times. The V and J genes are TRBV12-3 or TRBV12-4 and TRBJ1-5; no clear D gene. The CDR3 consists of 12 residues. V dropped 1 base and J dropped 7 bases, with 5 bases sitting between them. CDR3: CASSLERQPQHF. The DNA of the CDR3 is TGTGCCAGCAGTTTAGAGAGACAGCCCCAGCATTTT.

The V and J genes are TRBV4-1 and TRBJ2-7; tentative D call: TRBD2 (5 bases). The CDR3 is 16 residues long. Trimming shortened V by 1 base and J by 7 bases, and 20 bases separated the two germline ends. Germline V gene data show CDR1 as MGHRA and CDR2 as YSYEKL. Written as DNA, the CDR3 is TGCGCCAGCAGCCAAGGCCCAGGCGGCGTTTGGGAGGAGCAGTACTTC. Protein sequence: CASSQGPGGVWEEQYF.

This chain links TRBV10-3 with TRBJ1-2, with D perhaps matching TRBD1 (5 bases). The V gene lost 10 bases and the J gene lost 7 bases, with 13 bases spanning the gap. The germline V gene has CDR1 ENHRY and CDR2 SYGVKD. CDR3 size: 11 residues. CDR3 DNA sequence: TGTGCCACCGGGAGGGACCCTGGCTACACCTTC. It codes for CATGRDPGYTF.

This chain links TRBV7-2 with TRBJ2-3; TRBD1 aligns across 7 bases. V was pared by 2 bases and J by 2 bases, with 4 bases of the junction left unmatched. There are 15 residues in the CDR3. CDR1 is SGHTA, CDR2 FQGNSA, per germline. The CDR3 region has the DNA TGTGCCAGCAGCTTATGGGGACAGTTCACAGATACGCAGTATTTT. Its translation: CASSLWGQFTDTQYF.

The V gene is TRBV9, the J gene TRBJ2-1; 11 nucleotides align to TRBD2. CDR3 length equals 18 residues. V was pared by 3 bases and J by 4 bases, with 12 bases of the junction left unmatched. Germline V gene lookup returns CDR1 SGDLS and CDR2 YYNGEE. The CDR3 sequence is CASSDRGLAERRYNEQFF. The CDR3 nucleotides are TGTGCCAGCAGCGACCGGGGACTAGCGGAGAGAAGGTACAATGAGCAGTTCTTC.

This clonotype appeared many times. The rearrangement uses TRBV19 and TRBJ2-2; D ambiguous. The V end was cut by 5 bases, the J end by 6 bases, with 7 bases between. The CDR3 contains 12 residues. CDR1 is LNHDA, CDR2 SQIVND, per germline (reference sequence). The CDR3 DNA reads as TGTGCCAGTAGTCCGGGTTCCGGGGAGCTGTTTTTT. This sequence encodes CASSPGSGELFF. Filled out from reference TRBV19 and TRBJ2-2, the complete variable domain reads DGGITQSPKYLFRKEGQNVTLSCEQNLNHDAMYWYRQDPGQGLRLIYYSQIVNDFQKGDIAEGYSVSREKKESFPLTVTSAQKNPTAFYLCASSPGSGELFFGEGSRLTVL.

The V call is TRBV6-5, the J call TRBJ2-7; D is possibly TRBD2 (5 bases). CDR3 length equals 14 residues. Germline assignment: CDR1 MNHEY and CDR2 SVGAGI. Trimming pared 2 bases from V and 3 bases from J, leaving 11 bases between. Here the CDR3 DNA reads TGTGCCAGCAGTTACGGAGGAGACGTCTACGAGCAGTACTTC. It yields the protein CASSYGGDVYEQYF.

This chain links TRBV7-9 with TRBJ2-5; 8 nucleotides agree with TRBD2. Germline lookup yields CDR1 SEHNR and CDR2 FQNEAQ (reference sequence). CDR3 length equals 14 residues. With V trimmed by 5 bases and J by 2 bases, 4 bases remained unmatched. The CDR3 reads CASSRLARQETQYF. CDR3 sequence (DNA): TGTGCCAGCAGCAGACTAGCGCGTCAAGAGACCCAGTACTTC.

This clonotype was seen many times. The chain has TRBV29-1 and TRBJ2-1, with 9 bases identical to TRBD1. V lost 7 bases, J lost 7 bases, and 8 bases stayed unmatched. Germline V gene sequence: CDR1 SQVTM, CDR2 ANQGSEA. This CDR3 is 13 amino acids long. The CDR3 region has the DNA TGCAGCGCCATACAGGGGGCTAGAAATGAGCAGTTCTTC. Translated: CSAIQGARNEQFF.

The chain couples TRBV28 to TRBJ1-2, with D uncertain. V was trimmed by 3 bases and J by 4 bases, leaving 6 bases between them. The CDR3 covers 12 residues. Per germline, CDR1 MDHEN and CDR2 SYDVKM. In DNA, the CDR3 is TGTGCCAGCAGTTTCCGACCCTATGGCTACACCTTC. This codes for CASSFRPYGYTF.

V is TRBV9 and J is TRBJ2-7; 7 bases map to TRBD2. The CDR3 totals 15 residues. V lost 1 base, J lost 3 bases, and 7 bases stayed unmatched. Germline V gene sequence: CDR1 SGDLS, CDR2 YYNGEE. CDR3 DNA sequence: TGTGCCAGCAGCGTACGGGCGGGAGCCCTCTACGAGCAGTACTTC. Amino acid sequence: CASSVRAGALYEQYF.

This clonotype occurred many times. The J gene is TRBJ2-7, the V gene TRBV12-3 or TRBV12-4; tentative D call: TRBD1 (6 bases). This CDR3 is 12 amino acids long. V was cut by 6 bases and J by 5 bases, with 11 bases left in between. The CDR3 protein is CASSTGNHEQYF. In DNA, the CDR3 is TGTGCCAGCAGCACAGGGAACCACGAGCAGTACTTC.

This clonotype was detected a few times. The CDR3 DNA reads TGTGCCAGCAGCCACCTTAGCGGGGGGCACCAAGAGACCCAGTACTTC. Amino acids: CASSHLSGGHQETQYF. The gene calls are TRBV4-2 and TRBJ2-5, with TRBD2 matching 10 bases. This CDR3 region has 16 residues. J gave up 0 bases and V 3 bases, and 4 bases lay outside the gene matches. CDR1 is LGHNA and CDR2 is YNFKEQ in the germline V gene.

The V call is TRBV6-1, the J call TRBJ2-2; 8 bases line up with TRBD2. V lost 9 bases, J lost 4 bases, and 7 bases stayed unmatched. Germline loops: CDR1 MNHNS, CDR2 SASEGT. The CDR3 consists of 14 residues. CDR3 residues: CASQRAGATGELFF. CDR3 DNA: TGTGCCAGTCAGAGAGCGGGGGCCACCGGGGAGCTGTTTTTT.

This clonotype was counted a few times. The genes are TRBV12-3 or TRBV12-4 and TRBJ1-5; no clear D gene. Trimming cost V 8 bases and J 7 bases, with 12 bases left between them. This CDR3 comprises 12 residues. CDR3 DNA: TGTGCCAGCGCGCTCGGCGGCCAGCCCCAGCATTTT. It yields the protein CASALGGQPQHF.

This clonotype turned up a few times. V and J are TRBV20-1 and TRBJ2-7; 7 bases line up with TRBD1. Germline trimming cut 0 bases from V and 2 bases from J; bases unmatched to any gene: 7. The germline V gene has CDR1 DFQATT and CDR2 SNEGSKA (reference sequence). CDR3 size: 15 residues. CDR3 residues: CSARDHLGQPYEQYF. Written as DNA, the CDR3 is TGCAGTGCTAGAGATCATTTGGGACAGCCCTACGAGCAGTACTTC.

The table lists this clonotype with a few counts. This sequence joins TRBV29-1 and TRBJ1-1, with D tentatively TRBD1 (5 bases). CDR1 is SQVTM and CDR2 is ANQGSEA in the germline V gene. This CDR3 has 12 residues. Trimming left V 7 bases short and J 1 base short, with 10 bases between. This CDR3 is CSGGTGNTEAFF. The CDR3, as DNA: TGCAGCGGAGGGACGGGGAACACTGAAGCTTTCTTT.